Below are 26 T cell receptor beta chains sequenced from a single sample in a study of neurological immune-mediated disorders. TCRdb passed the 5' RACE reads through MiXCR, listing each CDR3 protein once. Of approximately 100,000 distinct CDR3 sequences detected, 3.5% appear once; the ten largest clones hold approximately 5.9%. Material for sequencing was PBMCs. These receptors all stem from a woman aged 18-29 years with multiple sclerosis.

The chain carries TRBV6-5 and TRBJ2-7; weak D call: TRBD1 (6 bases). The CDR3 is 15 amino acids. From germline, CDR1 is MNHEY and CDR2 SVGAGI. V lost 2 bases to trimming and J lost 2 bases, with 13 bases between them. The CDR3 spells CASSYTRQETYEQYF. In DNA, the CDR3 is TGTGCCAGCAGTTACACTAGACAGGAGACCTACGAGCAGTACTTC.

Ten or more counts support this clonotype. The chain couples TRBV20-1 to TRBJ1-5; D might be TRBD1 (5 bases). The V gene lost 6 bases and the J gene lost 2 bases, with 23 bases spanning the gap. In germline, CDR1 is DFQATT, CDR2 SNEGSKA (reference sequence). The CDR3 is made up of 17 amino acids. DNA of the CDR3: TGCAGTGCAATGACCTTACTGGGGGGAAAGGGCAATCAGCCCCAGCATTTT. Amino acid sequence: CSAMTLLGGKGNQPQHF.

This clonotype was found many times. Here the CDR3 reads CASSPRTGTRNQPQHF. The DNA for the CDR3 is TGTGCCAGCAGTCCCAGAACCGGGACAAGAAATCAGCCCCAGCATTTT. The J gene is TRBJ1-5, the V gene TRBV6-6, with a weak D call TRBD1 (6 bases). Germline-derived CDR1 and CDR2 are MNHNY and SVGAGI (reference sequence). Trimming took off 5 bases at V and 4 bases at J, with 18 bases between the two ends. The CDR3 is 16 residues long.

In its sample, this clonotype was seen many times. The chain uses TRBV6-1 and TRBJ2-1; D may match TRBD1 or TRBD2 (6 bases each). Germline V gene sequence: CDR1 MNHNS, CDR2 SASEGT. The V gene lost 3 bases and the J gene lost 7 bases, with 13 bases spanning the gap. The CDR3 length is 14 residues. The CDR3 sequence: CASSDGGPINEQFF. The CDR3 DNA is TGTGCCAGCAGTGATGGGGGGCCGATTAATGAGCAGTTCTTC.

This clonotype was found many times. The CDR3 DNA follows: TGCGCCAGCAGCCTCCGGGGGGGCTGGGATGGCTACACCTTC. Translated, it gives CASSLRGGWDGYTF. This chain joins TRBV5-1 and TRBJ1-2; D is possibly TRBD1 (6 bases). CDR1 and CDR2 (germline): SGHRS, YFSETQ. Trimming left V 4 bases short and J 6 bases short, with 16 bases between. This CDR3 contains 14 residues.

This clonotype was recorded at least ten times. This chain uses TRBV5-8 with TRBJ1-5, with D tentatively TRBD1 (5 bases). Germline lookup yields CDR1 SGHTS and CDR2 YDEGEE. The CDR3 consists of 14 residues. V lost 2 bases, J lost 8 bases, and 14 bases lay in between. The CDR3 sequence: CASSLRQGVEPQHF. The CDR3 DNA is TGTGCCAGCAGCTTACGGCAGGGCGTTGAGCCCCAGCATTTT. The full variable domain, its missing parts supplied by reference TRBV5-8 and TRBJ1-5, is EAGVTQSPTHLIKTRGQQATLRCSPISGHTSVYWYQQALGLGLQFLLWYDEGEERNRGNFPPRFSGRQFPNYSSELNVNALELEDSALYLCASSLRQGVEPQHFGDGTRLSIL.

This clonotype was counted ten times or more. The chain employs TRBV6-1 and TRBJ2-7; the D is unclear. The CDR3 contains 13 residues. Per germline, CDR1 MNHNS and CDR2 SASEGT. The V end was cut by 6 bases, the J end by 3 bases, with 12 bases between. DNA for the CDR3: TGTGCCAGCAGGGTACAGTCATTCTACGAGCAGTACTTC. Amino acid sequence: CASRVQSFYEQYF.

This clonotype was observed at least ten times. J is TRBJ2-3 and V is TRBV5-6; D is uncertain. The V and J ends lost 4 bases and 0 bases respectively, with 15 bases between them. This CDR3 contains 16 residues. CDR1 SGHDT and CDR2 YYEEEE come from the germline V gene. Written as DNA, the CDR3 is TGTGCCAGCAGCGAGGAGAGAGCTACTAGCACAGATACGCAGTATTTT. This gives the protein CASSEERATSTDTQYF.

This clonotype was seen at least ten times. This sequence joins TRBV7-2 and TRBJ2-3; D not certain. Germline lookup yields CDR1 SGHTA and CDR2 FQGNSA. The CDR3 extends over 13 amino acids. The V gene lost 0 bases and the J gene lost 7 bases, with 8 bases spanning the gap. CDR3 in DNA: TGTGCCAGCAGCTTAGCGGAACGAAATACGCAGTATTTT. Amino acid sequence: CASSLAERNTQYF. Full variable domain (remainder filled in from reference TRBV7-2 and TRBJ2-3): GAGVSQSPSNKVTEKGKDVELRCDPISGHTALYWYRQSLGQGLEFLIYFQGNSAPDKSGLPSDRFSAERTGGSVSTLTIQRTQQEDSAVYLCASSLAERNTQYFGPGTRLTVL.

The table lists this clonotype with many counts. The chain recombines TRBV5-1 with TRBJ2-2, with a possible D match to TRBD2 (5 bases). Germline CDR1 and CDR2: SGHRS and YFSETQ. Trimming stripped 4 bases from V and 3 bases from J, with 10 bases between. This CDR3 is built from 14 residues. CDR3 region: CASSPDGDTGELFF. CDR3 sequence (DNA): TGCGCCAGCAGCCCCGACGGGGACACCGGGGAGCTGTTTTTT. Based on the CDR3 plus reference TRBV5-1 and TRBJ2-2, the full variable domain is KAGVTQTPRYLIKTRGQQVTLSCSPISGHRSVSWYQQTPGQGLQFLFEYFSETQRNKGNFPGRFSGRQFSNSRSEMNVSTLELGDSALYLCASSPDGDTGELFFGEGSRLTVL.

The sample holds many counts of this clonotype. The chain recombines TRBV5-1 with TRBJ2-3; D is possibly TRBD2 (8 bases). Per germline, CDR1 SGHRS and CDR2 YFSETQ. This CDR3 has 16 amino acids. V lost 4 bases and J 2 bases, leaving 17 bases between the germline ends. The CDR3 coding sequence is TGCGCCAGCAGCCGGACAGGACTAGCTGCCACAGATACGCAGTATTTT. It codes for CASSRTGLAATDTQYF.

This clonotype was observed many times. The rearrangement uses TRBV7-8 and TRBJ2-3, with D perhaps TRBD2 (6 bases). Trimming took off 1 base at V and 4 bases at J, with 12 bases between the two ends. Germline V lookup: CDR1 SGHVS, CDR2 FQNEAQ. This CDR3 is 15 amino acids long. CDR3 nucleotides: TGTGCCAGCAGCTTAGGGGCTAGCGTTTCAGATACGCAGTATTTT. This codes for CASSLGASVSDTQYF.

About this clonotype itself: A much larger clone differs from this one at a single base, so this may be a read error. The chain carries TRBV4-3 and TRBJ2-2; D uncertain. Germline V CDR1 and CDR2: LGHNA, YSLEER. CDR3 length: 14 amino acids. Trimming pared 5 bases from V and 4 bases from J, leaving 11 bases between. The CDR3 spells CASSALSVTGELFF. CDR3 nucleotide sequence: TGCGCCAGCAGCGCTTTATCAGTCACCGGGGAGCTGTTTTTT.

This clonotype has a handful of counts. A much larger clonotype is one base distant, so this may be a read error. This rearrangement joins TRBV5-4 to TRBJ2-2; D unclear. The CDR3 has 14 amino acids. Germline CDR1 reads SGHNT; CDR2 reads YYREEE (reference sequence). V lost 4 bases, J lost 6 bases, and 13 bases lay in between. In nucleotides, the CDR3 is TGTGCCAGCAGCGACCAACTAAGCCCCGGGGAGCTGTTTTTT. It encodes CASSDQLSPGELFF.

J is TRBJ2-5 and V is TRBV5-1, with D unresolved. Germline loops: CDR1 SGHRS, CDR2 YFSETQ. The germline V and J ends were trimmed by 1 base and 2 bases, with 6 bases remaining between them. There are 13 residues in the CDR3. This chain's CDR3 is CASSLIQQETQYF. For the CDR3, the DNA is TGCGCCAGCAGCTTGATACAGCAAGAGACCCAGTACTTC.

The sample holds many counts of this clonotype. This chain joins TRBV6-5 and TRBJ2-2, with 10 bases identical to TRBD1. CDR3 size: 15 residues. Germline V lookup: CDR1 MNHEY, CDR2 SVGAGI. As DNA, the CDR3 is TGTGTGGTCCAAGACAGGGGGCGCTGGCTGGGGGAGCTGTTTTTT. Translated: CVVQDRGRWLGELFF.

This clonotype showed up many times. Here the CDR3 DNA reads TGTGCCAGCAGCTTGGGACTAGCGGGATACGCGAACACCGGGGAGCTGTTTTTT. The encoded protein is CASSLGLAGYANTGELFF. The gene calls are TRBV7-2 and TRBJ2-2; 13 bases fit TRBD2. CDR1 is SGHTA, CDR2 FQGNSA, per germline. This CDR3 spans 18 amino acids. J gave up 0 bases and V 3 bases, and 4 bases lay outside the gene matches. Full variable domain (remainder filled in from reference TRBV7-2 and TRBJ2-2): GAGVSQSPSNKVTEKGKDVELRCDPISGHTALYWYRQSLGQGLEFLIYFQGNSAPDKSGLPSDRFSAERTGGSVSTLTIQRTQQEDSAVYLCASSLGLAGYANTGELFFGEGSRLTVL.

This clonotype was seen repeatedly, ten times or more. The genes are TRBV7-2 and TRBJ2-2, with 8 positions matching TRBD2. J was trimmed by 5 bases and V by 1 base; bases with no gene match: 6. CDR3 length: 16 amino acids. Per germline, CDR1 SGHTA and CDR2 FQGNSA. The chain's CDR3 is CASSLVAGRDTGELFF. The CDR3 nucleotides read TGTGCCAGCAGCTTAGTGGCCGGGAGGGATACCGGGGAGCTGTTTTTT.

In this sample, this clonotype turned up many times. The rearrangement uses TRBV12-3 or TRBV12-4 and TRBJ2-5, with TRBD1 matching 10 bases. The CDR3 loop spans 15 amino acids. With V trimmed by 5 bases and J by 7 bases, 10 bases remained unmatched. DNA of the CDR3: TGTGCCAGCAGTCGCCAGGGGACAGGGGATGTGACCCAGTACTTC. Encoded protein: CASSRQGTGDVTQYF.

This clonotype came up many times. V usage is TRBV28 and J usage is TRBJ2-1, with 8 bases lining up with TRBD1. V was clipped by 4 bases and J by 6 bases; unmatched bases: 8. This CDR3 region has 15 residues. The germline gives CDR1 MDHEN, CDR2 SYDVKM. As DNA, the CDR3 is TGTGCCAGCAGTTCATCCGGACAGGGCCCCAATGAGCAGTTCTTC. Its protein product is CASSSSGQGPNEQFF.

This clonotype was seen many times. The rearrangement uses TRBV5-6 and TRBJ2-7; D ambiguous. Germline values: CDR1 SGHDT, CDR2 YYEEEE. The CDR3 is 12 amino acids. V gave up 0 bases and J gave up 4 bases, with 5 bases separating them. The CDR3 sequence is CASSLARYEQYF. CDR3 nucleotides: TGTGCCAGCAGCTTGGCAAGATACGAGCAGTACTTC. Full variable domain (outside the CDR3, taken from reference TRBV5-6 and TRBJ2-7): DAGVTQSPTHLIKTRGQQVTLRCSPKSGHDTVSWYQQALGQGPQFIFQYYEEEERQRGNFPDRFSGHQFPNYSSELNVNALLLGDSALYLCASSLARYEQYFGPGTRLTVT.

This clonotype occurred many times. This rearrangement joins TRBV5-1 to TRBJ1-4; no firm D call. Trimming took 0 bases from V and 8 from J, leaving 11 bases between them. The CDR3 runs to 14 residues. From germline, CDR1 is SGHRS and CDR2 YFSETQ. For the CDR3, the DNA is TGCGCCAGCAGCTTGGAGGGCGGTAGGGAAAAACTGTTTTTT. Translation: CASSLEGGREKLFF.

This clonotype has just a few counts. A read error is possible here, since a much larger clone lies one base away. V is TRBV5-1 and J is TRBJ2-5; the D is unclear. Germline CDR1 SGHRS, CDR2 YFSETQ. The CDR3 loop spans 14 amino acids. This CDR3 is CASSLEPEQENQYF. CDR3 bases: TGCGCCAGCAGCTTGGAACCAGAACAAGAGAACCAGTACTTC.

This chain links TRBV20-1 with TRBJ1-1; TRBD1 matches at 7 bases. CDR3 size: 12 residues. The junction had 5 bases not matched to a gene; V was cut back by 4 bases and J by 6 bases. CDR1 is DFQATT and CDR2 is SNEGSKA in the germline V gene (reference sequence). CDR3 region: CSANIQGPEAFF. The CDR3 coding sequence is TGCAGTGCTAACATACAGGGGCCTGAAGCTTTCTTT.

This clonotype was recorded at least ten times. V usage is TRBV29-1 and J usage is TRBJ1-2; D unclear. CDR3 length: 12 residues. Trimming took 0 bases from V and 5 from J, leaving 7 bases between them. The germline V gene encodes CDR1 SQVTM and CDR2 ANQGSEA. In nucleotides, the CDR3 is TGCAGCGTTGAAGAGTCTCCGTATGGCTACACCTTC. The encoded protein is CSVEESPYGYTF.

V gene TRBV5-1 combines with J gene TRBJ2-1; D unresolved. From germline, CDR1 is SGHRS and CDR2 YFSETQ. Trimming removed 4 bases from V and 11 bases from J, with 13 bases in between. This CDR3 region has 12 residues. CDR3 DNA: TGCGCCAGCAGCGTAGGGCCGCACCAGCAGTTCTTC. This gives the protein CASSVGPHQQFF.